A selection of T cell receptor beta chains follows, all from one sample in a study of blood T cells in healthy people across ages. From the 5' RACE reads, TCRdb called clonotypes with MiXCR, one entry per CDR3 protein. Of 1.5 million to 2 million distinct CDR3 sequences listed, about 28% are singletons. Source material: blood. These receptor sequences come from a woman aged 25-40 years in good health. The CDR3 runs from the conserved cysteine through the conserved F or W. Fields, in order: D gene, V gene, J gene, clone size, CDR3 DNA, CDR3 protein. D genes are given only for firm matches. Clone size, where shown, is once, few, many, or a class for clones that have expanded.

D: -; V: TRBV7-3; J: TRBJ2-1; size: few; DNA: TGTGCCAGCAGCTCCGGCACCGGGGGTGTCTACAATGAGCAGTTCTTC; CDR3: CASSSGTGGVYNEQFF
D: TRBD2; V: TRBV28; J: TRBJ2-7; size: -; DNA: TGTGCCAGCGTCCTGAAGCGGGGGGCAAGGAACGAGCAGTACTTC; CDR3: CASVLKRGARNEQYF
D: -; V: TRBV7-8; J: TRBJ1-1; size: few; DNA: TGTGCCAGCAGCTTAGATCCCCGCGGACCCACTGAAGCTTTCTTT; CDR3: CASSLDPRGPTEAFF
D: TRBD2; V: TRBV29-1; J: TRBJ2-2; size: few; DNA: TGCAGCGTTCGCCCCTGGACTAGGAGCGGGGAGCTGTTTTTT; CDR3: CSVRPWTRSGELFF
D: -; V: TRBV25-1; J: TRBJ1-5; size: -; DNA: TGTGCCAGCAGTGGAGCCCCGGTCGGGCTTCAGCCCCAGCATTTT; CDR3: CASSGAPVGLQPQHF
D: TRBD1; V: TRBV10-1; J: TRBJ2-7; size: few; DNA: TGCGCCAGCAGTGAGCGGACAGGGGTCGGCGAGCAGTACTTC; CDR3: CASSERTGVGEQYF
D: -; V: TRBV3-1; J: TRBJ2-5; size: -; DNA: TGTGCCAGCAGCCAAGGGCGACAGCCTCAAGAGACCCAGTACTTC; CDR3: CASSQGRQPQETQYF
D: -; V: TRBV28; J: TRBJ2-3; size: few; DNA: TGTGCCAGCAGTTTCCGGAGGCGAGACACAGATACGCAGTATTTT; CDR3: CASSFRRRDTDTQYF
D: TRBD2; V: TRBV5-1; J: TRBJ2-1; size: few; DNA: TGCGCCAGCAGCTTGGTTAGTCCAGCGGGAGGCGGTAGAGATGAGCAGTTCTTC; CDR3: CASSLVSPAGGGRDEQFF
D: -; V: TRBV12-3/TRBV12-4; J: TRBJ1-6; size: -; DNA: TGTGCCAGCAGTCCTACCTTGGCAGGGACCAATTCACCCCTCCACTTT; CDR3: CASSPTLAGTNSPLHF
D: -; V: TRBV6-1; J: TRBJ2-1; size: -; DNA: TGTGCCAGCAGTGAATCGTACGATGGGCAGTTCTTC; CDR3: CASSESYDGQFF
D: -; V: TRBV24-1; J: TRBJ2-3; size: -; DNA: TGTGCCGCCAGTGGGGCAGGGATAGATACGCAGTATTTT; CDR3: CAASGAGIDTQYF
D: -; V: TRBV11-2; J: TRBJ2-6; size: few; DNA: TGTGCCAGCAGCGCAGTTAGGGAGAGAAGGGCCAACGTCCTGACTTTC; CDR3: CASSAVRERRANVLTF
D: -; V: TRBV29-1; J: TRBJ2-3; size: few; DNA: TGCAGCGTTTTTGCCGTTCTAGGGTACACAGATACGCAGTATTTT; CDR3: CSVFAVLGYTDTQYF
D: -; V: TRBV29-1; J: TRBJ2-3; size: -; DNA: TGCAGCATCGAGCGGAAGGGAGATACGCAGTATTTT; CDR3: CSIERKGDTQYF
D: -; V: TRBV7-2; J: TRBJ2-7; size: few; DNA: TGTGCCAGCAGCTCTTCTGTGGGTGGAGCCGAGCAGTACTTC; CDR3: CASSSSVGGAEQYF
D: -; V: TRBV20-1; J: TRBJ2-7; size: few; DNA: TGCAGTGCTAGCGCCCGCCGCGGGGCAGACGAGCAGTACTTC; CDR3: CSASARRGADEQYF
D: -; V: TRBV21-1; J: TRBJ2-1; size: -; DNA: TGTGCCAGCAGCAATGCCAGACTAGCGGGGGGGCAGGAGACCCAGTTCTTC; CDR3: CASSNARLAGGQETQFF
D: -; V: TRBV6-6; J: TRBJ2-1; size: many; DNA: TGTGCCAGCAGTTACATGGATCGGATCCGGGATGAGCAGTTCTTC; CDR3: CASSYMDRIRDEQFF
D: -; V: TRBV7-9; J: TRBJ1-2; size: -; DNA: TGTGCCGGCAGCCCGGACGGGCCACCGGGTAGGAATGGCTACACCTTC; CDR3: CAGSPDGPPGRNGYTF
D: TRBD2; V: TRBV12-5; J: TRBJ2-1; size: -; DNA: TGTGCTAGTGGTTTATGGGTTAGCGGGGGGTATAATGAGCAGTTCTTC; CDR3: CASGLWVSGGYNEQFF
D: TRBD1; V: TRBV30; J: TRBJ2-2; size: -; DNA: TGTGCCTGGAGTGAGGGGGCCGGGGACACCGGGGAGCTGTTTTTT; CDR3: CAWSEGAGDTGELFF
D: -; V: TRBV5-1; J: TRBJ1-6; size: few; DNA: TGCGCCAGCAGCTTGGGGAAACAGAATTCAGCCCTCCACTTT; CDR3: CASSLGKQNSALHF
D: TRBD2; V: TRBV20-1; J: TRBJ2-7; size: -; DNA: TGCAGTGCTAGAGAGGGGGTAGCGGGAGCGTACGAGCAGTACTTC; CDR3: CSAREGVAGAYEQYF
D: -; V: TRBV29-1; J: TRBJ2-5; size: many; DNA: TGCAGCGTTGAGACAGCGTCGGAGACCCAGTACTTC; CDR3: CSVETASETQYF
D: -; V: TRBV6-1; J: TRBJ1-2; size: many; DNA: TGTGCCAGCAGTGAAGCAGGTGGCTACACCTTC; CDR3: CASSEAGGYTF
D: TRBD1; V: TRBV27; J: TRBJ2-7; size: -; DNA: TGTGCCAGCAGCCAACTCTTCGGGACAGCCTACGAGCAGTACTTC; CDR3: CASSQLFGTAYEQYF
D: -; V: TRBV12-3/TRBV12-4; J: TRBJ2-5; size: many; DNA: TGTGCCAGCAGAGTAGCGGTCCAAGAGACCCAGTACTTC; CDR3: CASRVAVQETQYF
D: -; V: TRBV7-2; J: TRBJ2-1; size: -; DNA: TGTGCCAGCAGCTCCCAACCATTAAGTAGGCGGGAGCAGTTCTTC; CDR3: CASSSQPLSRREQFF
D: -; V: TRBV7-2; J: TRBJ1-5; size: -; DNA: TGTGCCAGCAGCTTCGGAGGGGAAGGCAATCAGCCCCAGCATTTT; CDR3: CASSFGGEGNQPQHF
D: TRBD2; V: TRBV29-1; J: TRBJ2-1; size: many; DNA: TGCAGCGTTGAGACTAGCGGGAAGGGGGATGAGCAGTTCTTC; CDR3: CSVETSGKGDEQFF
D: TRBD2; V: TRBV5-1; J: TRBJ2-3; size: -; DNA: TGCGCCAGCACCCCGGGGGGGAGTACGCAGTATTTT; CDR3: CASTPGGSTQYF
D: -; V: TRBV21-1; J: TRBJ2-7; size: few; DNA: TGTGCCAGCAGCAAAAGTCGGGACAGGGGCTGGTACGAGCAGTACTTC; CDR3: CASSKSRDRGWYEQYF
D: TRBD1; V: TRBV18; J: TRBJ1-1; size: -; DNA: TGTGCCAGCTCACCTGAGACAGGGCGGACTGAAGCTTTCTTT; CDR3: CASSPETGRTEAFF
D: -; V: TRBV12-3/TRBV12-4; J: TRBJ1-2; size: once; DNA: TGTGCCAGCAGTTTGGGGGCGGACAAGGGCTACACCTTC; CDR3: CASSLGADKGYTF
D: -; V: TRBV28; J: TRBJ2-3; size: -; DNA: TGTGCCAGCACTGACAAAGGACTAATCGATACGCAGTATTTT; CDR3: CASTDKGLIDTQYF
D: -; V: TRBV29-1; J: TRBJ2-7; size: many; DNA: TGCAGCGTAACAACCTACGAGCAGTACTTC; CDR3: CSVTTYEQYF
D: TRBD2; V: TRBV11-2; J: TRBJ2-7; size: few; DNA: TGTGCCAGCAGCTTAGTGGCTAGCGGGAGGACTTCTTACGAGCAGTACTTC; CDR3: CASSLVASGRTSYEQYF
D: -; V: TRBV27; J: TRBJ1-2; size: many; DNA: TGTGCCAGCAGTTTATCTTGGGACGTAGACTATGGCTACACCTTC; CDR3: CASSLSWDVDYGYTF
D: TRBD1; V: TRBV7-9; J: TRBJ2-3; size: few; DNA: TGTGCCAGCAGCTACGGGACAGACGCAGATACGCAGTATTTT; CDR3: CASSYGTDADTQYF
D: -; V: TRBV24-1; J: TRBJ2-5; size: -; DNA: TGTGCCACCAGTGACCCCCGGCGGGCTCAAGAGACCCAGTACTTC; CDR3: CATSDPRRAQETQYF